This TCR beta chain comes out of a study of blood T cell repertoires in COVID-19 (dated by TCRdb to the early 2020s). Broadly, across the study: Collaborator samples came from the United States, Italy and Spain and covered acute and convalescent phases of COVID-19. The material from the prospective study consisted of cDNA or gDNA derived from T cells, B-cell-depleted T cells, or PBMCs. The dataset comprised deeply sampled blood TCRbeta repertoires from subjects exposed to, actively infected with, or recovered from COVID-19. The repertoires were made available in a free public database intended to serve as a resource for research on the immune response to SARS-CoV-2. Samples were obtained from the ongoing ImmuneRACE study (first 160 participants) and from roughly 1,300 subjects provided by 6 global collaborators. The sample metadata nearly always contained a de-identified subject ID, COVID-19 status, age in years and sex. Where available, HLA class I and class II types were taken from metadata supplied by the sample provider and were not determined by assay-based typing.

Sequences LNHDA (CDR1) and SQIVND (CDR2) are obtained from the germline V gene (reference sequence). V is pared back by 8 bases and J by 14 bases, with 12 bases lying between the germline termini. The CDR3 holds 10 amino acids from the cysteine to the phenylalanine. Just CDR3 DNA is preserved here, 30 bases in frame from base 1. TCRbeta CDR3 regions were amplified from genomic DNA by means of the immunoSEQ Assay, a bias-controlled multiplex PCR. The paper's processing steps were these. Nucleated cell counts per sample were estimated from amplification of reference gene primers within the assay. Sequence reads were collapsed and filtered to measure the absolute abundance of every unique TCRbeta CDR3 rearrangement. Productive Simpson clonality was computed per sample as the square root of Simpson's diversity index over productive rearrangements. TCRdb took over this immuneACCESS table, retaining in-frame rearrangements with V and J assigned. Such tables are incomplete; in checked studies, under half of the missing clones stem from an unresolved V gene, and the remainder is unexplained. V, J and clone size are taken as reported in that table, and D and trimming were inferred from the DNA itself. The sample table contains 250,000 to 300,000 clones; only one count was recorded for 70% to 90% of them. The ten largest clones capture roughly 5.9% of the sample.

Note on this clone: It has no known antigen specificity. Qualities for individual bases were not recorded, and no much larger clone is one base off.

The paper as a whole reports these results and caveats: The amount of clinical and demographic metadata varied by source and participant and was provided uncurated.

One collaborating source in Seattle enrolled patients while the patients were actively infected and followed the patients over time throughout the course of disease. Whole blood was collected in K2EDTA tubes by collaborating institutions according to the institutions' own protocols. For TCRbeta analysis, collaborators shipped samples in one of three forms: frozen whole blood, isolated PBMCs, or DNA extracted from either of those sample types. Sequenced material: peripheral blood. This receptor was taken from a woman aged 45-60 years with COVID-19, enrolled during active disease. The V gene is TRBV19 and the J gene is TRBJ1-4; perhaps TRBD1 is the D gene, with 5 bases matching. The base sequence is TGTGCCAGTGGGGCCTCAGGCCTGTTTTTT. It translates as CASGASGLFF.